Listed here are 31 T cell receptor beta chains from one sample, sequenced in a study of T cell changes during pregnancy in multiple sclerosis. The data were produced by immunoSEQ multiplex PCR, yet TCRdb's version contains in-frame clones alone and is incomplete. The sample contains approximately 34,000 clones, under 95% of which appear only once. Sequencing used CD4+ T cells from peripheral blood mononuclear cells, obtained after pregnancy. These receptors all come from a female donor with multiple sclerosis, enrolled in a pregnancy study.

The chain employs TRBV19 and TRBJ2-6; D perhaps matches TRBD1 (6 bases). The V gene lost 4 bases and the J gene lost 5 bases, with 12 bases spanning the gap. The CDR3 sequence is 15 residues long. Germline-derived CDR1 and CDR2 are LNHDA and SQIVND (reference sequence). The CDR3 DNA reads TGTGCCAGTAGTACTATACAGGGCAGGGCCAACGTCCTGACTTTC. Protein: CASSTIQGRANVLTF.

This sequence joins TRBV5-1 and TRBJ2-1; a weak D match, TRBD1 (6 bases). In germline, CDR1 is SGHRS, CDR2 YFSETQ. V lost 4 bases, J lost 5 bases, and 22 bases lay in between. The CDR3 consists of 17 residues. In nucleotides, the CDR3 is TGCGCCAGCAGCCTGACTCTCGGGACAACTAGGAACAATGAGCAGTTCTTC. Protein: CASSLTLGTTRNNEQFF. The full variable domain, its missing parts supplied by reference TRBV5-1 and TRBJ2-1, is KAGVTQTPRYLIKTRGQQVTLSCSPISGHRSVSWYQQTPGQGLQFLFEYFSETQRNKGNFPGRFSGRQFSNSRSEMNVSTLELGDSALYLCASSLTLGTTRNNEQFFGPGTRLTVL.

The chain joins TRBV2 to TRBJ2-7, with D perhaps matching TRBD1 (6 bases). Germline V gene sequence: CDR1 SNHLY, CDR2 FYNNEI. CDR3 size: 12 residues. Trimming stripped 7 bases from V and 6 bases from J, with 13 bases between. The CDR3 sequence: CASNTGQSEQYF. The CDR3 DNA follows: TGTGCCAGCAATACAGGGCAGTCCGAGCAGTACTTC.

This sequence joins TRBV7-2 and TRBJ2-2; TRBD1 is a possible D gene (6 bases). The CDR3 consists of 14 residues. Per the germline V gene, CDR1 is SGHTA and CDR2 is FQGNSA. Trimming took off 4 bases at V and 3 bases at J, with 9 bases between the two ends. CDR3 DNA sequence: TGTGCCAGCAGCTCGCGGACAGACACCGGGGAGCTGTTTTTT. Translated, it gives CASSSRTDTGELFF. Together with reference TRBV7-2 and TRBJ2-2, the CDR3 gives the full variable domain: GAGVSQSPSNKVTEKGKDVELRCDPISGHTALYWYRQSLGQGLEFLIYFQGNSAPDKSGLPSDRFSAERTGGSVSTLTIQRTQQEDSAVYLCASSSRTDTGELFFGEGSRLTVL.

The chain couples TRBV2 to TRBJ2-7; possibly TRBD1 for D (6 bases). Germline lookup yields CDR1 SNHLY and CDR2 FYNNEI. V was shortened by 8 bases and J by 3 bases, with 11 bases between the two germline ends. The CDR3 totals 12 residues. The CDR3 DNA reads TGTGCCAGCTGTAGACAGGTCTACGAGCAGTACTTC. This codes for CASCRQVYEQYF.

The chain has TRBV28 and TRBJ2-7; tentative D call: TRBD1 (6 bases). The germline gives CDR1 MDHEN, CDR2 SYDVKM. V was pared by 4 bases and J by 5 bases, with 9 bases between. This CDR3 contains 12 residues. The CDR3 here is CASSSRGNEQYF. CDR3 sequence (DNA): TGTGCCAGCAGTTCCAGGGGAAACGAGCAGTACTTC.

V usage is TRBV7-2 and J usage is TRBJ2-7, with D perhaps TRBD1 (6 bases). The CDR3 has 14 residues. CDR1 is SGHTA and CDR2 is FQGNSA in the germline V gene. V lost 6 bases and J 5 bases, leaving 17 bases between the germline ends. CDR3 coding DNA: TGTGCCAGCAGGGCAACAGGGCCAGGGGACGAGCAGTACTTC. Translation gives CASRATGPGDEQYF.

The chain combines TRBV14 with TRBJ2-1, with 9 bases that match TRBD2. Germline CDR1 reads SGHDN; CDR2 reads FVKESK. This CDR3 region has 14 residues. The ends lost 4 bases at V and 10 bases at J; junction bases unmatched: 8. CDR3: CASSLAGARPEQFF. The CDR3, as DNA: TGTGCCAGCAGCCTAGCGGGGGCCCGTCCGGAGCAGTTCTTC.

V usage is TRBV12-5 and J usage is TRBJ2-3; tentatively, D is TRBD2 (6 bases). Germline V gives CDR1 LGHNT, CDR2 FRNRAP. This CDR3 has 13 residues. V was pared by 8 bases and J by 1 base, with 10 bases between. The CDR3 protein is CASRTGGTDTQYF. Here the CDR3 DNA reads TGTGCTAGTAGGACGGGGGGCACAGATACGCAGTATTTT.

The rearrangement links TRBV4-1 to TRBJ2-2; D unclear. The CDR3 consists of 15 residues. The ends were cut back, 2 bases at V and 5 bases at J, with 12 bases in the middle. Germline V gives CDR1 MGHRA, CDR2 YSYEKL. The CDR3 coding sequence is TGCGCCAGCAGCCAACCCTTATCCGGGACCGGGGAGCTGTTTTTT. Translated, it gives CASSQPLSGTGELFF.

The CDR3 DNA reads as TGTGCCACCAGCAGAGATAGGAGGGGAGAGACCCAGTACTTC. This sequence encodes CATSRDRRGETQYF. This chain connects TRBV15 to TRBJ2-5; a possible D gene is TRBD2 (6 bases). Trimming pared 0 bases from V and 4 bases from J, leaving 9 bases between. The V gene's germline CDR1 is LNHNV and CDR2 YYDKDF (reference sequence). The CDR3 is 14 residues long.

This clone was counted between two and nine times. The J gene is TRBJ1-2, the V gene TRBV20-1; unclear D gene. Trimming left V 4 bases short and J 8 bases short, with 11 bases between. The germline CDR1 and CDR2 sequences are DFQATT and SNEGSKA (reference sequence). There are 11 residues in the CDR3. CDR3 amino acids: CSAKSPGGYTF. The CDR3 DNA reads as TGCAGTGCTAAGAGCCCCGGGGGCTACACCTTC.

The J gene is TRBJ2-3, the V gene TRBV7-3; tentatively, D is TRBD1 (6 bases). V gave up 2 bases and J gave up 4 bases, with 10 bases separating them. Germline CDR1 and CDR2: SGHTA and FQGTGA. The CDR3 runs 14 residues. Here the CDR3 DNA reads TGTGCCAGCAGCTTAGGACAGTCGTCAGATACGCAGTATTTT. This gives the protein CASSLGQSSDTQYF.

The chain carries TRBV19 and TRBJ1-4; the D is unclear. The CDR3 is made up of 14 amino acids. The germline CDR1 and CDR2 sequences are LNHDA and SQIVND (reference sequence). V was cut by 2 bases and J by 10 bases, with 14 bases left in between. The DNA for the CDR3 is TGTGCCAGTAGTATATTGACCCCGCCGGGAAAACTGTTTTTT. This gives the protein CASSILTPPGKLFF.

The V gene is TRBV30, the J gene TRBJ2-7; TRBD1 might be the D (5 bases). CDR3 length equals 14 residues. Trimming took 0 bases from V and 2 from J, leaving 11 bases between them. Germline assignment: CDR1 GTSNPN and CDR2 SVGIG (reference sequence). The CDR3 is CAWSVTAGTYEQYF. The CDR3 nucleotides read TGTGCCTGGAGTGTGACGGCAGGGACCTACGAGCAGTACTTC.

The chain uses TRBV4-2 and TRBJ1-4; D may be TRBD1 (6 bases). The V end was cut by 0 bases, the J end by 6 bases, with 11 bases between. This CDR3 region has 15 residues. Germline lookup yields CDR1 LGHNA and CDR2 YNFKEQ. CDR3 nucleotides: TGTGCCAGCAGCCAAGATAACAGGGAAGATGAAAAACTGTTTTTT. This gives the protein CASSQDNREDEKLFF.

The gene calls are TRBV4-2 and TRBJ2-3, with unresolved D. Trimming took 0 bases from V and 5 from J, leaving 6 bases between them. Looked up from germline, CDR1 is LGHNA and CDR2 is YNFKEQ. This CDR3 has 13 amino acids. In DNA, the CDR3 is TGTGCCAGCAGCCAAGAGAAGCAAGATACGCAGTATTTT. It yields the protein CASSQEKQDTQYF.

V gene TRBV28 combines with J gene TRBJ2-3, with a possible D match to TRBD1 (6 bases). This CDR3 has 13 amino acids. V lost 1 base, J lost 5 bases, and 7 bases lay in between. Germline V gene lookup returns CDR1 MDHEN and CDR2 SYDVKM. The CDR3 coding sequence is TGTGCCAGCAGTTTATTCAGGGGAGATACGCAGTATTTT. Translated: CASSLFRGDTQYF.

V is TRBV19 and J is TRBJ2-1; TRBD2 agrees at 14 bases. V shed 5 bases and J 9 bases; nucleotides not matched to a gene: 15. This CDR3 has 18 residues. Germline V lookup: CDR1 LNHDA, CDR2 SQIVND (reference sequence). CDR3 in amino acids: CASSYPPGLAGVTGEQFF. CDR3 bases: TGTGCCAGTAGTTATCCCCCGGGACTAGCGGGAGTAACCGGTGAGCAGTTCTTC.

This clone was counted once. The chain joins TRBV5-8 to TRBJ2-2; D ambiguous. Germline CDR1 and CDR2: SGHTS and YDEGEE. CDR3 size: 11 residues. V was trimmed by 7 bases and J by 7 bases, leaving 8 bases between them. In DNA, the CDR3 is TGTGCCAGCTCTCGGGTCGGGGAGCTGTTTTTT. It codes for CASSRVGELFF. Filled out from reference TRBV5-8 and TRBJ2-2, the complete variable domain reads EAGVTQSPTHLIKTRGQQATLRCSPISGHTSVYWYQQALGLGLQFLLWYDEGEERNRGNFPPRFSGRQFPNYSSELNVNALELEDSALYLCASSRVGELFFGEGSRLTVL.

The chain has TRBV18 and TRBJ1-1; 8 bases are a match to TRBD1. The germline V gene has CDR1 KGHSH and CDR2 LQKENI. The CDR3 loop spans 15 amino acids. After removal of 4 bases from V and 5 bases from J, the junction contained 9 bases not matched to a gene. The CDR3 coding sequence is TGTGCCAGCTCACGATTGACAGGGGAAAGTACTGAAGCTTTCTTT. This sequence encodes CASSRLTGESTEAFF.

The chain's CDR3 is CASSAGTGHEQYF. In nucleotides, the CDR3 is TGTGCCAGCAGTGCCGGGACAGGGCACGAGCAGTACTTC. This rearrangement joins TRBV6-1 to TRBJ2-7, with TRBD1 matching over 9 bases. V trimming: 4 bases; J trimming: 5 bases; junction bases outside the gene matches: 3. Germline V lookup: CDR1 MNHNS, CDR2 SASEGT. The CDR3 loop spans 13 amino acids.

V and J are TRBV28 and TRBJ2-3; 13 bases align to TRBD2. The CDR3 runs 15 residues. With 5 bases clipped from V and 3 bases from J, the junction kept 2 bases outside the gene matches. The germline V gene has CDR1 MDHEN and CDR2 SYDVKM. The CDR3 is CASSTTSGRTDTQYF. Written as DNA, the CDR3 is TGTGCCAGCAGTACGACTAGCGGGAGGACAGATACGCAGTATTTT.

This chain uses TRBV7-3 with TRBJ2-1; TRBD1 agrees at 7 bases. CDR1 is SGHTA, CDR2 FQGTGA, per germline. The CDR3 covers 14 residues. Germline trimming cut 5 bases from V and 6 bases from J; bases unmatched to any gene: 7. The CDR3 reads CASSRTRDSNEQFF. CDR3 nucleotide sequence: TGTGCCAGCAGCCGAACCCGGGACAGCAATGAGCAGTTCTTC.

The gene calls are TRBV19 and TRBJ2-5, with 9 bases fitting TRBD1. Germline V gene sequence: CDR1 LNHDA, CDR2 SQIVND (reference sequence). V trimming: 8 bases; J trimming: 4 bases; junction bases outside the gene matches: 14. The CDR3 extends over 16 amino acids. The CDR3 coding sequence is TGTGCCAGTGCCAGAATCGGACAGGGGTGGGGAGAGACCCAGTACTTC. Residues: CASARIGQGWGETQYF.

The rearrangement uses TRBV15 and TRBJ1-6, with D hard to call. Germline V gives CDR1 LNHNV, CDR2 YYDKDF (reference sequence). This CDR3 is 15 amino acids long. Trimming shortened V by 8 bases and J by 2 bases, and 13 bases separated the two germline ends. CDR3: CATADRGAYNSPLHF. The CDR3 nucleotides read TGTGCCACCGCGGATCGAGGCGCCTATAATTCACCCCTCCACTTT.

This rearrangement joins TRBV7-2 to TRBJ2-2; 8 nucleotides agree with TRBD2. The V segment lost 7 bases and the J segment 7 bases; nucleotides outside the gene matches: 14. There are 16 residues in the CDR3. Germline V gene sequence: CDR1 SGHTA, CDR2 FQGNSA. CDR3 bases: TGTGCCAGCACCGCCTCGGGAGGGACCAGGGGCGGGGAGCTGTTTTTT. Amino acids: CASTASGGTRGGELFF.

V is TRBV9 and J is TRBJ2-1; 7 nucleotides agree with TRBD1. Per the germline V gene, CDR1 is SGDLS and CDR2 is YYNGEE. Trimming at V came to 7 bases and at J to 0 bases, leaving 10 bases not matched to a gene. This CDR3 is 16 amino acids long. CDR3 region: CASSVGTAISYNEQFF. DNA of the CDR3: TGTGCCAGCTCCGTAGGGACAGCGATCTCCTACAATGAGCAGTTCTTC.

The V call is TRBV5-1, the J call TRBJ1-1; the D gene is possibly TRBD1 (6 bases). The CDR3 length is 16 residues. Germline assignment: CDR1 SGHRS and CDR2 YFSETQ. V shed 0 bases and J shed 1 base, with 13 bases lying between them. The CDR3 protein is CASSLAPGTKNTEAFF. The CDR3 DNA reads as TGCGCCAGCAGCTTGGCCCCCGGGACAAAGAACACTGAAGCTTTCTTT.

V and J are TRBV7-9 and TRBJ2-1; 10 bases match TRBD1. This CDR3 has 15 residues. The ends lost 0 bases at V and 4 bases at J; junction bases unmatched: 0. CDR1 SEHNR and CDR2 FQNEAQ come from the germline V gene (reference sequence). The CDR3 DNA follows: TGTGCCAGCAGCTTAGCGGGACAGGGGTACAATGAGCAGTTCTTC. Translation gives CASSLAGQGYNEQFF. Based on the CDR3 plus reference TRBV7-9 and TRBJ2-1, the full variable domain is DTGVSQNPRHKITKRGQNVTFRCDPISEHNRLYWYRQTLGQGPEFLTYFQNEAQLEKSRLLSDRFSAERPKGSFSTLEIQRTEQGDSAMYLCASSLAGQGYNEQFFGPGTRLTVL.

This rearrangement joins TRBV9 to TRBJ2-5, with unresolved D. CDR3 size: 14 residues. Germline CDR1 SGDLS, CDR2 YYNGEE. V lost 1 base to trimming and J lost 4 bases, with 11 bases between them. The CDR3: CASSVSALGETQYF. DNA of the CDR3: TGTGCCAGCAGCGTAAGCGCCCTGGGAGAGACCCAGTACTTC.